Listed below are T cell receptor beta chains from one sample, sequenced in a study of T cell repertoires in cytomegalovirus infection. TCRdb redid the calling of the reads with MiXCR, one entry per CDR3 protein. The sample contains about 400,000 distinct CDR3 sequences, about a sixth of which appear only once. The sequenced sample consisted of PBMCs. The receptor source for this set is a human donor in good health (CMV status not recorded). Some clones in this sample may be carry-over from other donors' samples. Each CDR3 is given with its conserved first and last residue. Fields, in order: J gene, V gene, D gene, clone size, CDR3 protein, CDR3 DNA. The D gene is left open where the match is weak. Clone size is given for some rows only: seen once, a few or many times, or a class if the clone is expanded.

j_call: TRBJ1-2
v_call: TRBV7-2
d_call: TRBD1
clone_size: many
cdr3_aa: CASNPQGEGYGYTF
cdr3_nt: TGTGCCAGCAACCCTCAGGGGGAGGGCTATGGCTACACCTTC

j_call: TRBJ2-3
v_call: TRBV7-6
d_call: .
clone_size: many
cdr3_aa: CASSLKGVGDTQYF
cdr3_nt: TGTGCCAGCAGCTTGAAGGGGGTTGGAGATACGCAGTATTTT

j_call: TRBJ2-7
v_call: TRBV6-2/TRBV6-3
d_call: .
clone_size: .
cdr3_aa: CASSLNERGNSYEQYF
cdr3_nt: TGTGCCAGCAGCCTTAATGAACGGGGCAACTCCTACGAGCAGTACTTC

j_call: TRBJ2-1
v_call: TRBV7-9
d_call: TRBD1
clone_size: few
cdr3_aa: CASSFRDRGLNEQFF
cdr3_nt: TGTGCCAGCAGCTTCCGGGACAGGGGGCTCAATGAGCAGTTCTTC

j_call: TRBJ2-5
v_call: TRBV28
d_call: .
clone_size: .
cdr3_aa: CASKRRGFQGAGETQYF
cdr3_nt: TGTGCCAGCAAAAGGCGGGGTTTCCAGGGCGCGGGGGAGACCCAGTACTTC

j_call: TRBJ1-2
v_call: TRBV28
d_call: .
clone_size: many
cdr3_aa: CASSLITLRDKGYTF
cdr3_nt: TGTGCCAGCAGTTTAATCACCCTCCGGGACAAAGGCTACACCTTC

j_call: TRBJ1-5
v_call: TRBV19
d_call: TRBD1
clone_size: few
cdr3_aa: CASTGGGYSNQPQHF
cdr3_nt: TGTGCCAGTACAGGGGGAGGGTACAGCAATCAGCCCCAGCATTTT

j_call: TRBJ1-2
v_call: TRBV11-2
d_call: .
clone_size: many
cdr3_aa: CASSGRYYGYTF
cdr3_nt: TGTGCCAGCAGCGGGCGGTACTATGGCTACACCTTC

j_call: TRBJ2-1
v_call: TRBV27
d_call: TRBD2
clone_size: few
cdr3_aa: CASSFSSGTEQFF
cdr3_nt: TGTGCCAGCAGTTTCTCTAGCGGGACTGAGCAGTTCTTC

j_call: TRBJ2-7
v_call: TRBV4-3
d_call: .
clone_size: many
cdr3_aa: CASSQEGSLGAYEQYF
cdr3_nt: TGCGCCAGCAGCCAAGAAGGGTCACTAGGCGCCTACGAGCAGTACTTC

j_call: TRBJ1-5
v_call: TRBV4-1
d_call: TRBD1
clone_size: many
cdr3_aa: CASSPGAGQGNQPQHF
cdr3_nt: TGCGCCAGCAGCCCCGGGGCGGGACAGGGTAATCAGCCCCAGCATTTT

j_call: TRBJ1-5
v_call: TRBV2
d_call: .
clone_size: many
cdr3_aa: CASTGARHTNQPQHF
cdr3_nt: TGTGCCAGCACCGGGGCCAGGCACACGAATCAGCCCCAGCATTTT

j_call: TRBJ2-1
v_call: TRBV12-3/TRBV12-4
d_call: TRBD2
clone_size: few
cdr3_aa: CASTPGRESYNEQFF
cdr3_nt: TGTGCCAGCACCCCAGGGAGGGAGAGCTACAATGAGCAGTTCTTC

j_call: TRBJ2-5
v_call: TRBV12-3/TRBV12-4
d_call: TRBD2
clone_size: .
cdr3_aa: CASSRAGDQETQYF
cdr3_nt: TGTGCCAGCAGTCGGGCGGGGGACCAAGAGACCCAGTACTTC

j_call: TRBJ2-1
v_call: TRBV20-1
d_call: TRBD2
clone_size: few
cdr3_aa: CSVRTSDYNEQFF
cdr3_nt: TGCAGTGTTAGGACTAGCGACTACAATGAGCAGTTCTTC

j_call: TRBJ1-5
v_call: TRBV7-2
d_call: .
clone_size: many
cdr3_aa: CASSLVGLRQPQHF
cdr3_nt: TGTGCCAGCAGCTTAGTTGGTTTGCGGCAGCCCCAGCATTTT

j_call: TRBJ1-4
v_call: TRBV3-1
d_call: .
clone_size: few
cdr3_aa: CASSLGGTGEKLFF
cdr3_nt: TGTGCCAGCAGCCTCGGCGGAACCGGTGAAAAACTGTTTTTT

j_call: TRBJ2-1
v_call: TRBV6-1
d_call: .
clone_size: few
cdr3_aa: CASSTRDGASYNEQFF
cdr3_nt: TGTGCCAGCAGTACCCGGGACGGAGCCTCCTACAATGAGCAGTTCTTC

j_call: TRBJ1-1
v_call: TRBV7-2
d_call: .
clone_size: many
cdr3_aa: CASSPEGVRTEAFF
cdr3_nt: TGTGCCAGCAGCCCCGAGGGGGTGAGGACTGAAGCTTTCTTT

j_call: TRBJ1-1
v_call: TRBV27
d_call: .
clone_size: few
cdr3_aa: CASSLSWGGGRAFF
cdr3_nt: TGTGCCAGCAGTTTATCGTGGGGGGGTGGTAGGGCTTTCTTT

j_call: TRBJ2-5
v_call: TRBV7-2
d_call: .
clone_size: few
cdr3_aa: CASSTQGRQETQYF
cdr3_nt: TGTGCCAGCAGCACACAGGGACGGCAAGAGACCCAGTACTTC

j_call: TRBJ2-1
v_call: TRBV24-1
d_call: .
clone_size: few
cdr3_aa: CATSEGPEQFF
cdr3_nt: TGTGCCACCAGTGAGGGTCCTGAGCAGTTCTTC

j_call: TRBJ2-7
v_call: TRBV4-2
d_call: TRBD2
clone_size: many
cdr3_aa: CASSQGGGDFPHEQYF
cdr3_nt: TGTGCCAGCAGCCAGGGGGGGGGGGACTTTCCCCACGAGCAGTACTTC

j_call: TRBJ2-1
v_call: TRBV6-1
d_call: TRBD2
clone_size: few
cdr3_aa: CASSEDSSGGAAEQFF
cdr3_nt: TGTGCCAGCAGTGAAGATTCCAGCGGGGGGGCCGCGGAGCAGTTCTTC

j_call: TRBJ2-7
v_call: TRBV7-2
d_call: TRBD2
clone_size: few
cdr3_aa: CASSLDGLADYEQYF
cdr3_nt: TGTGCCAGCAGCCTAGATGGACTAGCGGACTACGAGCAGTACTTC

j_call: TRBJ1-1
v_call: TRBV6-5
d_call: TRBD1
clone_size: .
cdr3_aa: CASSSGGPFGLMNTEAFF
cdr3_nt: TGTGCCAGCAGCTCAGGGGGCCCCTTTGGGCTCATGAACACTGAAGCTTTCTTT

j_call: TRBJ2-3
v_call: TRBV12-3/TRBV12-4
d_call: TRBD1
clone_size: few
cdr3_aa: CASRLTGGTDTQYF
cdr3_nt: TGTGCCAGCAGGCTGACAGGGGGCACAGATACGCAGTATTTT